This TCR beta chain was identified in a study of OX40 agonist ivuxolimab in advanced cancers. Repertoires were generated with immunoSEQ multiplex PCR, while TCRdb's copy carries only in-frame clones and drops some. The sample gives around 31,000 clones, 81% of which show up once; about 20% is in the top ten. The CDR3 has 14 amino acids. The V and J ends lost 2 bases and 7 bases respectively, with 11 bases between them. From germline, CDR1 is MNHNS and CDR2 SASEGT. The V and J genes are TRBV6-1 and TRBJ1-4, with D possibly being TRBD1 (5 bases). Sequenced here: CD4+ or CD8+ T cells sorted from blood, sampled in a trial of the OX40 agonist ivuxolimab. The clonotype was recovered from an adult with an advanced solid tumor such as melanoma, head and neck, liver or kidney cancer. The CDR3 DNA follows: TGTGCCAGCAGTGAAAGGAGGGACGGTGAAAAACTGTTTTTT. It codes for CASSERRDGEKLFF.